Below are 31 T cell receptor beta chains sequenced from a single sample in a study of shared clonotypes between healthy human individuals. The repertoire was sequenced with immunoSEQ multiplex PCR; TCRdb's copy has only in-frame clones and lacks some. Here the sample spans 1.6 million or so clones, 98% being singletons. Material: naive CD4+ T cells sorted from blood. Subset in this sample: CD45RA+ positively selected. Every receptor here comes from a man aged 25-45 years in good health.

Notes on this clone: Distinct nucleotide sequences in the sample also encode this CDR3. The CDR3 loop is CASSLGRQNTEAFF. In DNA, the CDR3 is TGTGCCAGCAGCTTGGGACGCCAGAACACTGAAGCTTTCTTT. This chain joins TRBV28 and TRBJ1-1, with D maybe TRBD1 (5 bases). Per germline, CDR1 MDHEN and CDR2 SYDVKM. The CDR3 contains 14 residues. Trimming shortened V by 6 bases and J by 1 base, and 12 bases separated the two germline ends.

A note on this clone: Other DNA sequences in this specimen translate into the identical CDR3. CDR3 sequence: CAWSVRGDEQYF. DNA for the CDR3: TGTGCCTGGAGTGTAAGGGGGGACGAGCAGTACTTC. The V call is TRBV30, the J call TRBJ2-7; the D call may be TRBD1 or TRBD2 (6 bases each). There are 12 residues in the CDR3. Trimming removed 0 bases from V and 5 bases from J, with 8 bases in between. Germline V lookup: CDR1 GTSNPN, CDR2 SVGIG (reference sequence).

The chain carries TRBV5-1 and TRBJ2-7; 7 nucleotides line up with TRBD1. The CDR3 has 15 amino acids. Trimming took 3 bases from V and 3 from J; bases not matched to a gene: 9. Germline-derived CDR1 and CDR2 are SGHRS and YFSETQ. DNA for the CDR3: TGCGCCAGCAGCTCCGGGACAGCCCAATACTACGAGCAGTACTTC. The encoded protein is CASSSGTAQYYEQYF. Filled out from reference TRBV5-1 and TRBJ2-7, the complete variable domain reads KAGVTQTPRYLIKTRGQQVTLSCSPISGHRSVSWYQQTPGQGLQFLFEYFSETQRNKGNFPGRFSGRQFSNSRSEMNVSTLELGDSALYLCASSSGTAQYYEQYFGPGTRLTVT.

The rearrangement uses TRBV6-1 and TRBJ1-1; 7 bases fit TRBD1. The germline V gene encodes CDR1 MNHNS and CDR2 SASEGT. The J segment lost 4 bases and the V segment lost 2 bases, leaving 7 bases of the junction unmatched. The CDR3 length is 15 residues. CDR3 sequence reads: CASSERRQGFTEAFF. The CDR3 coding sequence is TGTGCCAGCAGTGAAAGGAGACAGGGATTCACTGAAGCTTTCTTT.

V and J are TRBV19 and TRBJ1-5; D call uncertain. The germline V and J ends were trimmed by 3 bases and 4 bases, with 10 bases remaining between them. The germline V gene has CDR1 LNHDA and CDR2 SQIVND (reference sequence). CDR3 length equals 14 residues. This CDR3 reads CASSMSTYNQPQHF. CDR3 sequence (DNA): TGTGCCAGTAGTATGTCGACATATAATCAGCCCCAGCATTTT. Complete variable domain (other parts from reference TRBV19 and TRBJ1-5): DGGITQSPKYLFRKEGQNVTLSCEQNLNHDAMYWYRQDPGQGLRLIYYSQIVNDFQKGDIAEGYSVSREKKESFPLTVTSAQKNPTAFYLCASSMSTYNQPQHFGDGTRLSIL.

For the CDR3, the DNA is TGCGCCAGCACCAAGCCGACAGGGGGCGGAGAGACCCAGTACTTC. Its translation is CASTKPTGGGETQYF. This chain uses TRBV5-1 with TRBJ2-5; TRBD1 agrees at 10 bases. This CDR3 region has 15 residues. Germline CDR1 is SGHRS and CDR2 is YFSETQ. V was clipped by 6 bases and J by 4 bases; unmatched bases: 9. The variable domain in full, completed from reference TRBV5-1 and TRBJ2-5, reads KAGVTQTPRYLIKTRGQQVTLSCSPISGHRSVSWYQQTPGQGLQFLFEYFSETQRNKGNFPGRFSGRQFSNSRSEMNVSTLELGDSALYLCASTKPTGGGETQYFGPGTRLLVL.

The chain recombines TRBV5-1 with TRBJ2-7, with 11 positions matching TRBD2. This CDR3 spans 15 amino acids. Germline assignment: CDR1 SGHRS and CDR2 YFSETQ. V gave up 2 bases and J gave up 3 bases; unmatched junction bases: 4. CDR3 in amino acids: CASSLIGTSGYEQYF. The CDR3 region has the DNA TGCGCCAGCAGCTTAATCGGGACTAGCGGCTACGAGCAGTACTTC.

This chain links TRBV30 with TRBJ2-1; 13 bases align to TRBD2. The CDR3 extends over 18 amino acids. V was clipped by 5 bases and J by 1 base; unmatched bases: 11. Germline assignment: CDR1 GTSNPN and CDR2 SVGIG (reference sequence). The CDR3: CAWAILAGGTSSYNEQFF. DNA for the CDR3: TGTGCCTGGGCTATACTAGCGGGAGGGACTTCTTCCTACAATGAGCAGTTCTTC.

In DNA form, the CDR3 reads TGTGCCAGCAGTACCACCAAAAGACTAGCGGGAGGAGGAGATACGCAGTATTTT. This translates into CASSTTKRLAGGGDTQYF. The rearrangement uses TRBV27 and TRBJ2-3; 13 bases line up with TRBD2. V shed 5 bases, J shed 5 bases, and the junction held 13 bases outside the gene matches. This CDR3 is 18 amino acids long. Germline V gene data show CDR1 as MNHEY and CDR2 as SMNVEV (reference sequence).

This clone was found once. The chain recombines TRBV5-5 with TRBJ1-1; D is ambiguous. Germline values: CDR1 SGHKS, CDR2 YYEKEE (reference sequence). The CDR3 extends over 14 amino acids. V dropped 6 bases and J dropped 5 bases, with 17 bases sitting between them. The CDR3 spells CASIRLVTGTEAFF. The CDR3 DNA reads as TGTGCCAGCATTCGATTGGTGACGGGGACTGAAGCTTTCTTT.

The J gene is TRBJ1-1, the V gene TRBV30, with TRBD1 matching over 10 bases. V dropped 4 bases and J dropped 7; count of bases not matched to a gene: 6. Looked up from germline, CDR1 is GTSNPN and CDR2 is SVGIG (reference sequence). This CDR3 is built from 13 residues. The CDR3 protein is CAWKGQGYGEAFF. The DNA of the CDR3 is TGTGCCTGGAAGGGACAGGGGTACGGTGAAGCTTTCTTT.

The chain links TRBV9 to TRBJ2-1; 11 bases align to TRBD2. The CDR3 sequence is 19 residues long. V lost 0 bases and J lost 7; bases outside the gene matches: 15. Germline V lookup: CDR1 SGDLS, CDR2 YYNGEE. The CDR3 sequence: CASSVGGPLAGGPGNEQFF. The CDR3 DNA reads as TGTGCCAGCAGCGTAGGGGGGCCTTTAGCGGGAGGGCCAGGAAATGAGCAGTTCTTC.

V is TRBV28 and J is TRBJ2-7; TRBD1 agrees at 7 bases. This CDR3 contains 19 residues. Trimming cost V 3 bases and J 2 bases; bases outside gene matches: 19. Germline loops: CDR1 MDHEN, CDR2 SYDVKM. CDR3 sequence (DNA): TGTGCCAGCAGTTTCCCCAGAGTTTTCGGGACAGAGAATACCTACGAGCAGTACTTC. Protein sequence: CASSFPRVFGTENTYEQYF.

The CDR3 spells CASSQDPSRGAVYF. DNA of the CDR3: TGTGCCAGCAGCCAAGATCCCTCGCGGGGTGCGGTATACTTC. The rearrangement joins TRBV4-2 to TRBJ2-7; TRBD2 might be the D (6 bases). Looked up from germline, CDR1 is LGHNA and CDR2 is YNFKEQ. The CDR3 has 14 amino acids. Trimming shortened V by 0 bases and J by 13 bases, and 19 bases separated the two germline ends.

The genes are TRBV27 and TRBJ2-7; 8 bases map to TRBD1. CDR3 size: 15 residues. Germline V gives CDR1 MNHEY, CDR2 SMNVEV (reference sequence). V shed 1 base and J 2 bases; nucleotides not matched to a gene: 4. The CDR3 nucleotides read TGTGCCAGCAGTTTATACACAGGGGGAGCCTACGAGCAGTACTTC. Translation gives CASSLYTGGAYEQYF.

This clone was observed a single time. The chain employs TRBV19 and TRBJ2-7; no clear D gene. CDR3 size: 13 residues. The V and J ends lost 10 bases and 5 bases respectively, with 18 bases between them. Germline lookup yields CDR1 LNHDA and CDR2 SQIVND (reference sequence). This CDR3 is CATRDPSRHEQYF. CDR3 coding DNA: TGTGCCACTCGAGATCCCTCGAGGCACGAGCAGTACTTC.

The V and J genes are TRBV30 and TRBJ1-3; weak D call: TRBD1 (5 bases). V was pared by 5 bases and J by 0 bases, with 11 bases between. This CDR3 has 14 amino acids. The germline V gene has CDR1 GTSNPN and CDR2 SVGIG (reference sequence). The CDR3 loop is CAWVRESSGNTIYF. The CDR3, as DNA: TGTGCCTGGGTCAGGGAAAGCTCTGGAAACACCATATATTTT.

The chain uses TRBV7-8 and TRBJ2-3; tentatively, D is TRBD2 (6 bases). Germline V gene sequence: CDR1 SGHVS, CDR2 FQNEAQ. The CDR3 covers 16 residues. V lost 5 bases and J lost 1, with 16 bases in between. Written as DNA, the CDR3 is TGTGCCAGCAGCAAGGTGCTAGCGATGGGCACAGATACGCAGTATTTT. Its translation: CASSKVLAMGTDTQYF.

V usage is TRBV6-1 and J usage is TRBJ2-1; 7 nucleotides align to TRBD2. The CDR3 is 15 amino acids. Germline V gene sequence: CDR1 MNHNS, CDR2 SASEGT. The V segment lost 2 bases and the J segment 0 bases; nucleotides outside the gene matches: 1. The CDR3, as DNA: TGTGCCAGCAGTGAACAGCGGGGCTCCTACAATGAGCAGTTCTTC. It encodes CASSEQRGSYNEQFF.

The V call is TRBV29-1, the J call TRBJ1-1; D not resolved. V lost 7 bases and J 5 bases, leaving 17 bases between the germline ends. Per germline, CDR1 SQVTM and CDR2 ANQGSEA. This CDR3 contains 13 residues. Written as DNA, the CDR3 is TGCAGCGCCGGTGGAGGGAACGGGACTGAAGCTTTCTTT. This translates into CSAGGGNGTEAFF.

CDR3 residues: CASTPGAGGSLDTEAFF. CDR3 coding DNA: TGTGCCAGTACCCCTGGGGCAGGGGGCAGTTTGGACACTGAAGCTTTCTTT. This chain links TRBV19 with TRBJ1-1, with TRBD1 identical over 8 bases. V was pared by 7 bases and J by 3 bases, with 16 bases of the junction left unmatched. CDR1 and CDR2 (germline): LNHDA, SQIVND (reference sequence). This CDR3 region has 17 residues.

V usage is TRBV12-5 and J usage is TRBJ2-5; tentative D call: TRBD1 (7 bases). The V and J ends lost 3 bases and 5 bases respectively, with 19 bases between them. Germline CDR1 LGHNT, CDR2 FRNRAP. The length of the CDR3 is 16 residues. DNA of the CDR3: TGTGCTAGTGGTTTAAGTAACAGGGGAGGTGAGGAGACCCAGTACTTC. The encoded protein is CASGLSNRGGEETQYF. The complete variable domain, with remaining parts taken from reference TRBV12-5 and TRBJ2-5, reads DARVTQTPRHKVTEMGQEVTMRCQPILGHNTVFWYRQTMMQGLELLAYFRNRAPLDDSGMPKDRFSAEMPDATLATLKIQPSEPRDSAVYFCASGLSNRGGEETQYFGPGTRLLVL.

The chain combines TRBV7-2 with TRBJ2-7, with 7 bases lining up with TRBD1. V shed 5 bases and J 0 bases; nucleotides not matched to a gene: 10. Germline CDR1 reads SGHTA; CDR2 reads FQGNSA. The CDR3 runs 16 residues. The CDR3 nucleotides read TGTGCCAGCAGCCTGAGGACAGGTCTTCACTCCTACGAGCAGTACTTC. It yields the protein CASSLRTGLHSYEQYF.

This chain uses TRBV4-3 with TRBJ2-1; D is perhaps TRBD1 or TRBD2 (5 bases each). The germline V gene has CDR1 LGHNA and CDR2 YSLEER. The CDR3 spans 17 residues. V lost 1 base to trimming and J lost 5 bases, with 18 bases between them. As DNA, the CDR3 is TGCGCCAGCAGCCAAGGATGGGGGACGACGCTGAACAATGAGCAGTTCTTC. This codes for CASSQGWGTTLNNEQFF.

The chain combines TRBV9 with TRBJ1-1; the D is unclear. Germline CDR1 SGDLS, CDR2 YYNGEE. The CDR3 spans 14 residues. The ends were cut back, 0 bases at V and 4 bases at J, with 10 bases in the middle. The CDR3: CASSVVEGSTEAFF. The CDR3 DNA reads TGTGCCAGCAGCGTAGTGGAGGGATCCACTGAAGCTTTCTTT.

CDR3 sequence reads: CASSQDGGISTDTQYF. CDR3 in DNA: TGTGCCAGCAGCCAAGATGGCGGGATAAGCACAGATACGCAGTATTTT. The V call is TRBV14, the J call TRBJ2-3; weak D call: TRBD2 (6 bases). Trimming took 0 bases from V and 0 from J, leaving 10 bases between them. There are 16 residues in the CDR3. Germline CDR1 and CDR2: SGHDN and FVKESK.

Regarding this clone: Other DNA sequences within the sample encode an identical CDR3. This chain joins TRBV30 and TRBJ1-5; no clear D. Germline loops: CDR1 GTSNPN, CDR2 SVGIG (reference sequence). Trimming stripped 1 base from V and 2 bases from J, with 6 bases between. The CDR3 spans 13 residues. As DNA, the CDR3 is TGTGCCTGGAGTGGAGGACGCAATCAGCCCCAGCATTTT. Translating gives CAWSGGRNQPQHF.

The rearrangement uses TRBV15 and TRBJ2-3; D is undetermined. The CDR3 totals 18 residues. The V and J ends lost 1 base and 4 bases respectively, with 21 bases between them. Germline assignment: CDR1 LNHNV and CDR2 YYDKDF (reference sequence). This CDR3 reads CATSRGVGDGAWADTQYF. CDR3 sequence (DNA): TGTGCCACCAGCAGAGGCGTCGGTGATGGTGCTTGGGCAGATACGCAGTATTTT.

The V call is TRBV4-3, the J call TRBJ2-1, with TRBD2 matching 9 bases. The V gene's germline CDR1 is LGHNA and CDR2 YSLEER. The CDR3 length is 15 residues. Losses at the gene ends were 3 bases for V and 0 bases for J; bases not matched to a gene: 0. The CDR3 protein is CASSHSGSSYNEQFF. CDR3 DNA sequence: TGCGCCAGCAGCCATAGCGGGAGCTCCTACAATGAGCAGTTCTTC.

Remarks on this clone: Distinct nucleotide sequences in the sample also encode this CDR3. The CDR3 coding sequence is TGTGCCAGCAGTTTATGGCAGGGAGAGACCCAGTACTTC. It codes for CASSLWQGETQYF. The chain links TRBV28 to TRBJ2-5, with a possible D match to TRBD1 (5 bases). Trimming cost V 0 bases and J 4 bases, with 6 bases left between them. Germline assignment: CDR1 MDHEN and CDR2 SYDVKM. The CDR3 has 13 amino acids.

The chain is built from TRBV10-3 and TRBJ2-1; the D gene is possibly TRBD2 (6 bases). The length of the CDR3 is 13 residues. V was trimmed by 4 bases and J by 5 bases, leaving 9 bases between them. In germline, CDR1 is ENHRY, CDR2 SYGVKD. This CDR3 is CAISVRGDNEQFF. In DNA form, the CDR3 reads TGTGCCATCAGTGTGCGGGGCGACAATGAGCAGTTCTTC.